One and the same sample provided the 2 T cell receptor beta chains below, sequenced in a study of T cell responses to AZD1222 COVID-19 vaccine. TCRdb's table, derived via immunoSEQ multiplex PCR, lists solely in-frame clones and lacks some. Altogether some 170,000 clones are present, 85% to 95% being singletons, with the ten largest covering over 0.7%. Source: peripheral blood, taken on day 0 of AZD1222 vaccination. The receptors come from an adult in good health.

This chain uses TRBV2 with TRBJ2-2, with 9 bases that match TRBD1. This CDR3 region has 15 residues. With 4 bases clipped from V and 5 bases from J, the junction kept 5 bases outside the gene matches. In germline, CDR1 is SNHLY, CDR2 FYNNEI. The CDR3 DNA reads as TGTGCCAGCAGTGGGACAGGGGTATTGACCGGGGAGCTGTTTTTT. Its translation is CASSGTGVLTGELFF. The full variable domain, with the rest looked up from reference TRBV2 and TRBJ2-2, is EPEVTQTPSHQVTQMGQEVILRCVPISNHLYFYWYRQILGQKVEFLVSFYNNEISEKSEIFDDQFSVERPDGSNFTLKIRSTKLEDSAMYFCASSGTGVLTGELFFGEGSRLTVL.

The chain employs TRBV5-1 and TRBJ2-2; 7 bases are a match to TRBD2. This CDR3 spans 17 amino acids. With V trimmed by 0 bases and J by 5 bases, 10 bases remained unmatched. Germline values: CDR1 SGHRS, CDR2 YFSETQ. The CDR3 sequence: CASSLDRATRGTGELFF. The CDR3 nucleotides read TGCGCCAGCAGCTTGGATCGGGCCACGCGGGGGACCGGGGAGCTGTTTTTT.